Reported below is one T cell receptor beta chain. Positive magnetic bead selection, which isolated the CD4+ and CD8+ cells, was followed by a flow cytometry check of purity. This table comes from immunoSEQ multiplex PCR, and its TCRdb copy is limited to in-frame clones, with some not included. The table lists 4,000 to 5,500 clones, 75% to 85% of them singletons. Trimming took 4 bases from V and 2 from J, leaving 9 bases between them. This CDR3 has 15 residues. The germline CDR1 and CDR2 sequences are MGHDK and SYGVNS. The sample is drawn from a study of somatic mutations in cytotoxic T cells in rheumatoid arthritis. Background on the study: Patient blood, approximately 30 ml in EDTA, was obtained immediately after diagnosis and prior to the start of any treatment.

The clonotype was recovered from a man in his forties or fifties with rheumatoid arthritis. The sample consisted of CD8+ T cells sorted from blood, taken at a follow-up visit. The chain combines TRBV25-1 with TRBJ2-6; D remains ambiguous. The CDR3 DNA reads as TGTGCCAGCAGTGGCCAGCGTCCTGGGGCCAACGTCCTGACTTTC. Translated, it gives CASSGQRPGANVLTF.